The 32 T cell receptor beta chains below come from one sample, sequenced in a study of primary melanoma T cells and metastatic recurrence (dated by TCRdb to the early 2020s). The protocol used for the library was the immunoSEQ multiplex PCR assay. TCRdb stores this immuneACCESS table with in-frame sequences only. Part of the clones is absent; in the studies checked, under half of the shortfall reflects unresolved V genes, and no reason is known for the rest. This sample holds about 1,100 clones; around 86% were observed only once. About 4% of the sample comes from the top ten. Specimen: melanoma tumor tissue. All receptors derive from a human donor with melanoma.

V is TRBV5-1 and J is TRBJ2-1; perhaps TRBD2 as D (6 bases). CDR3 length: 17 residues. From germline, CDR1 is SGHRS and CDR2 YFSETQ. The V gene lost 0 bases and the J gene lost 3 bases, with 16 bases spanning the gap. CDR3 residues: CASSLAAYGLNYNEQFF. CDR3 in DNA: TGCGCCAGCAGCTTGGCCGCTTACGGACTAAACTACAATGAGCAGTTCTTC.

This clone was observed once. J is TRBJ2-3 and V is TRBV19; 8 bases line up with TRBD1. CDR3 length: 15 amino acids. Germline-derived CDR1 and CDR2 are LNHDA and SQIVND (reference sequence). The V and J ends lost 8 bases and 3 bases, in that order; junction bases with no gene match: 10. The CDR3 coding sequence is TGTGCCAGTCGACCCCGACAGGGGCGGACAGATACGCAGTATTTT. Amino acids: CASRPRQGRTDTQYF.

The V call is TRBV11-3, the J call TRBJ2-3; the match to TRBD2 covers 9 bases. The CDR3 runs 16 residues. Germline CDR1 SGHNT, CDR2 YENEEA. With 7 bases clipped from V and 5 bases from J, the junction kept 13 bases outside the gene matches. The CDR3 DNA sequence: TGTGCCAGCAATCGGATGGGCGGGAGGGCTGGAGATACGCAGTATTTT. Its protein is CASNRMGGRAGDTQYF.

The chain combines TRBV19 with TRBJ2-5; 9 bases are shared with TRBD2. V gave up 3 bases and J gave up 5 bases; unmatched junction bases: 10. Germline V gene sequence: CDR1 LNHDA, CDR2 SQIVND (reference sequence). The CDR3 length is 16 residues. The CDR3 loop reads CASSIRAGSGRETQYF. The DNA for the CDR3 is TGTGCCAGTAGTATTAGAGCGGGAAGCGGGAGGGAGACCCAGTACTTC.

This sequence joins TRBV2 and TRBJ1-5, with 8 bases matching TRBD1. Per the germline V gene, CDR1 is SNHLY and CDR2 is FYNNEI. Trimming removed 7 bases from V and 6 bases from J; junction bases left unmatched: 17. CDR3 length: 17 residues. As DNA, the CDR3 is TGTGCCAGCAAGGACCCGGCAGGGGGCACGGTTTCTCAGCCCCAGCATTTT. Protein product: CASKDPAGGTVSQPQHF.

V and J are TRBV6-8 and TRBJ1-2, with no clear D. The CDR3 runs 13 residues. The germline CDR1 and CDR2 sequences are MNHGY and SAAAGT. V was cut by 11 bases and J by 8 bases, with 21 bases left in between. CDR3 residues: CAAEARGTRGYTF. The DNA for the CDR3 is TGTGCCGCGGAGGCTCGTGGTACGCGGGGCTACACCTTC.

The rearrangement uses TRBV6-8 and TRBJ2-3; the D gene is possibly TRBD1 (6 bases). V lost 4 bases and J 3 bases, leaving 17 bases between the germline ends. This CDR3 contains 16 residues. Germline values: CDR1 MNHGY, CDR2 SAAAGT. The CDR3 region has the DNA TGTGCCAGCAGTTCCTACAGGGCTCCTGCGACAGATACGCAGTATTTT. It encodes CASSSYRAPATDTQYF.

The CDR3 is CASRIFGTNYGYTF. The CDR3 coding sequence is TGTGCCAGCAGAATTTTTGGGACTAACTATGGCTACACCTTC. This chain connects TRBV6-8 to TRBJ1-2, with D unclear. The ends were cut back, 6 bases at V and 0 bases at J, with 11 bases in the middle. Germline values: CDR1 MNHGY, CDR2 SAAAGT. This CDR3 is built from 14 residues.

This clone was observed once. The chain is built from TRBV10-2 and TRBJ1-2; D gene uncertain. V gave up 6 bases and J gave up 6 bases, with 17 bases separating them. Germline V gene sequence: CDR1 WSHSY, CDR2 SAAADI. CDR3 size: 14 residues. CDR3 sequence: CASRVRAEANGYTF. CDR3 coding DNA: TGCGCCAGCAGAGTGAGGGCAGAGGCAAATGGCTACACCTTC.

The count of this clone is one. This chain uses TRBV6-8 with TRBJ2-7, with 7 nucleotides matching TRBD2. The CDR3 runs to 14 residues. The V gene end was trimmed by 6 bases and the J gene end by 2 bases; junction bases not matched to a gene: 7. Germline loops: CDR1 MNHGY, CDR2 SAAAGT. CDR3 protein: CASRTGGGTYEQYF. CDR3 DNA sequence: TGTGCCAGCAGAACGGGGGGAGGGACCTACGAGCAGTACTTC.

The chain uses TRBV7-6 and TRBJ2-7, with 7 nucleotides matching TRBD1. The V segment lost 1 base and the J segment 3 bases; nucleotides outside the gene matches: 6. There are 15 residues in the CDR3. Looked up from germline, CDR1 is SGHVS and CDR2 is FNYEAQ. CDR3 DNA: TGTGCCAGCAGCTTAGACCCGGGACAGAGCTACGAGCAGTACTTC. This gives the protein CASSLDPGQSYEQYF.

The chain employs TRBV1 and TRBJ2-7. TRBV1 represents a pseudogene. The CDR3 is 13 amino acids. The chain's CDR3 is CASSQGGDYEQYF. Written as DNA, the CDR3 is TGCGCCAGCAGCCAAGGAGGGGACTACGAGCAGTACTTC.

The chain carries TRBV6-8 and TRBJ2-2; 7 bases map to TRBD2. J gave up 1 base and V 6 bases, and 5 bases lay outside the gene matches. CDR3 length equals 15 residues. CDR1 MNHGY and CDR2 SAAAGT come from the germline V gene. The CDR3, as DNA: TGTGCCAGCAGGCGGGAGTCTGAGAACACCGGGGAGCTGTTTTTT. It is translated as CASRRESENTGELFF.

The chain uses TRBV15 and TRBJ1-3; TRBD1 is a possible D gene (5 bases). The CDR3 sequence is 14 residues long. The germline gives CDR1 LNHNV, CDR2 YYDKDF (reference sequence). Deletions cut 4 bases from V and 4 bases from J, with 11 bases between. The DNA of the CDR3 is TGTGCCACCAGCATTGGGACGTCCGGAAACACCATATATTTT. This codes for CATSIGTSGNTIYF.

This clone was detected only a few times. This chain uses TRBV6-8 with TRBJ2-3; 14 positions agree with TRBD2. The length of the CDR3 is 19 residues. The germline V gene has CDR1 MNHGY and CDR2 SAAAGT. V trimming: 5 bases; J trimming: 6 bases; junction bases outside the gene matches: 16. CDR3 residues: CASSLGTSGSVNLGDTQYF. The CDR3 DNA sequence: TGTGCCAGCAGTCTTGGGACTAGCGGGAGTGTCAACCTGGGCGATACGCAGTATTTT.

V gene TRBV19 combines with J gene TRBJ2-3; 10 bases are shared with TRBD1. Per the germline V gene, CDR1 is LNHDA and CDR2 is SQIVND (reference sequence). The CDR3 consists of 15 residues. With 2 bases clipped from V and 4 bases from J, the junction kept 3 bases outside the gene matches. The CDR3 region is CASSISGTGADTQYF. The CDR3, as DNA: TGTGCCAGTAGTATATCCGGGACAGGGGCAGATACGCAGTATTTT.

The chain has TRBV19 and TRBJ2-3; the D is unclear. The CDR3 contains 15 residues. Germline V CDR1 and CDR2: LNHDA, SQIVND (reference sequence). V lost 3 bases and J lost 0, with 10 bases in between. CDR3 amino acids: CASSMWRESTDTQYF. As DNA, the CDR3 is TGTGCCAGTAGTATGTGGCGTGAGAGCACAGATACGCAGTATTTT.

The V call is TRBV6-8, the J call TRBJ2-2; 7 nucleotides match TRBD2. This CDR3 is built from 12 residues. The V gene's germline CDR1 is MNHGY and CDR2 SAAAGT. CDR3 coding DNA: TGTGCTGCGGGGGTTTACACCGGGGAGCTGTTTTTT. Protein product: CAAGVYTGELFF.

CDR3 DNA sequence: TGTGCCAGCTCACCGGTAGCGGGGGGGTACAATGAGCAGTTCTTC. It encodes CASSPVAGGYNEQFF. The chain joins TRBV18 to TRBJ2-1; 11 nucleotides match TRBD2. The length of the CDR3 is 15 residues. The germline gives CDR1 KGHSH, CDR2 LQKENI. Unmatched junction bases numbered 2, after V lost 3 bases and J lost 4 bases.

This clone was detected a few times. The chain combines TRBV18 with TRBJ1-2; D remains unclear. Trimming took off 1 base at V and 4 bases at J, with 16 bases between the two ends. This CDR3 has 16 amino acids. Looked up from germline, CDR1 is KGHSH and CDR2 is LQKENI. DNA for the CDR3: TGTGCCAGCTCACCACTACCGGGTACAGAGGGCTATGGCTACACCTTC. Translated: CASSPLPGTEGYGYTF.

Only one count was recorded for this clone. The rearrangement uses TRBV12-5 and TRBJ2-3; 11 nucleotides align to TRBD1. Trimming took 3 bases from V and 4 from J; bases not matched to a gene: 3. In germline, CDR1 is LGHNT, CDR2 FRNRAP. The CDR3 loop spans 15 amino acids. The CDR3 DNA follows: TGTGCTAGTGGTTTAGGGACAGGGGGTGCAGATACGCAGTATTTT. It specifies CASGLGTGGADTQYF.

CDR3 nucleotides: TGTGCCAGCAGCTCACGAGAGGGGGCGGGTGAGACCCAGTACTTC. Amino acid sequence: CASSSREGAGETQYF. The gene calls are TRBV11-3 and TRBJ2-5, with 7 bases that match TRBD1. This CDR3 spans 15 amino acids. V trimming: 4 bases; J trimming: 5 bases; junction bases outside the gene matches: 10. CDR1 and CDR2 from the germline V gene are SGHNT and YENEEA.

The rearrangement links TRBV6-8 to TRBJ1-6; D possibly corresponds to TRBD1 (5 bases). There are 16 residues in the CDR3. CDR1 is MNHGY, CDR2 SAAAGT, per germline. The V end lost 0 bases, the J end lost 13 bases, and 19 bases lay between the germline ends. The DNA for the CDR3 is TGTGCCAGCAGTTACTCTGGGGCGGTGGAGGGTGGGCCCCTCCACTTT. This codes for CASSYSGAVEGGPLHF.

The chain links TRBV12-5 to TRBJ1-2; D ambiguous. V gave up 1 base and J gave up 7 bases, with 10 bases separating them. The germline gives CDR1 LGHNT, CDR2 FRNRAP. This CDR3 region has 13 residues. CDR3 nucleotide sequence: TGTGCTAGTGGTTTGGGATTCCGGGCTGGCTACACCTTC. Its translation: CASGLGFRAGYTF.

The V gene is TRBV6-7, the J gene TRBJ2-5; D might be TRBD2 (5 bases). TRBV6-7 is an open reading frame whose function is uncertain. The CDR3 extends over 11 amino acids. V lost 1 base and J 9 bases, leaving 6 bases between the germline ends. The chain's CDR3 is CASSYLEAQYF. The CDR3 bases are TGTGCCAGCAGTTACTTGGAGGCCCAGTACTTC.

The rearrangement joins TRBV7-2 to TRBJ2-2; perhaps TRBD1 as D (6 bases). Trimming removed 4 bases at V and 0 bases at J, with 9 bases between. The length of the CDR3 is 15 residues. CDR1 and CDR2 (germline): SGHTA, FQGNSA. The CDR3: CASSSGTTNTGELFF. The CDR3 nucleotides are TGTGCCAGCAGCTCCGGGACAACGAACACCGGGGAGCTGTTTTTT.

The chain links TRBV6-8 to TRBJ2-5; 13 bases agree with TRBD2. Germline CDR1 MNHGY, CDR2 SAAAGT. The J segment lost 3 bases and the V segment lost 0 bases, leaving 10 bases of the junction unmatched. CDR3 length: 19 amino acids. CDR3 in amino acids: CASSYSGLAGDWREETQYF. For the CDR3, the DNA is TGTGCCAGCAGTTACTCAGGACTAGCGGGGGACTGGAGGGAAGAGACCCAGTACTTC.

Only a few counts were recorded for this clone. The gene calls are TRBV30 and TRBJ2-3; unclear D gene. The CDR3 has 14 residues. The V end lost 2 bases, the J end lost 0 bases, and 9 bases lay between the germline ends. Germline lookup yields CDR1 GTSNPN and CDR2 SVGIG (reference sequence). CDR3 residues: CAWSLHLSTDTQYF. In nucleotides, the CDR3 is TGTGCCTGGAGTCTACACCTAAGCACAGATACGCAGTATTTT.

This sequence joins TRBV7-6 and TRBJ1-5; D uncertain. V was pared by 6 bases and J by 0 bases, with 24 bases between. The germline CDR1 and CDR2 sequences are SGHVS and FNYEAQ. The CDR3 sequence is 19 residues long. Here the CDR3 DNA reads TGTGCCAGCAGTTTCCTACGCGACCGCTTCCTTTATAGCAATCAGCCCCAGCATTTT. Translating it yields CASSFLRDRFLYSNQPQHF.

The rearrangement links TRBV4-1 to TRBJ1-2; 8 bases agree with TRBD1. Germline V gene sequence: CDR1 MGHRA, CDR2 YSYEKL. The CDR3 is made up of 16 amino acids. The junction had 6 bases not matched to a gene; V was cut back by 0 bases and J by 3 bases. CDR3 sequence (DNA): TGCGCCAGCAGCCAAGACAGGGGGCGACCCCACTATGGCTACACCTTC. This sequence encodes CASSQDRGRPHYGYTF.

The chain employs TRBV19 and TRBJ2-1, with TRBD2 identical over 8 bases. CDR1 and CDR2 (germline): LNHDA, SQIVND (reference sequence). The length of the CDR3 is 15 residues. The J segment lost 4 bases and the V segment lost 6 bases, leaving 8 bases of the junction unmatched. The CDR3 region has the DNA TGTGCCAGTAGGCTAGCGGGCTTCGCGTACAATGAGCAGTTCTTC. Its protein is CASRLAGFAYNEQFF.

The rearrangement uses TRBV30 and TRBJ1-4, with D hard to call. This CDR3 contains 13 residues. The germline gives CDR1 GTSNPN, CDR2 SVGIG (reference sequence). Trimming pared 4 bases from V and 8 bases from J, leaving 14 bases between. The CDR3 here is CAWKGSLGEKLFF. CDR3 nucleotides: TGTGCCTGGAAGGGCAGCCTAGGGGAAAAACTGTTTTTT. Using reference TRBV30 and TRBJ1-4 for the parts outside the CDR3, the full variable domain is SQTIHQWPATLVQPVGSPLSLECTVEGTSNPNLYWYRQAAGRGLQLLFYSVGIGQISSEVPQNLSASRPQDRQFILSSKKLLLSDSGFYLCAWKGSLGEKLFFGSGTQLSVL.